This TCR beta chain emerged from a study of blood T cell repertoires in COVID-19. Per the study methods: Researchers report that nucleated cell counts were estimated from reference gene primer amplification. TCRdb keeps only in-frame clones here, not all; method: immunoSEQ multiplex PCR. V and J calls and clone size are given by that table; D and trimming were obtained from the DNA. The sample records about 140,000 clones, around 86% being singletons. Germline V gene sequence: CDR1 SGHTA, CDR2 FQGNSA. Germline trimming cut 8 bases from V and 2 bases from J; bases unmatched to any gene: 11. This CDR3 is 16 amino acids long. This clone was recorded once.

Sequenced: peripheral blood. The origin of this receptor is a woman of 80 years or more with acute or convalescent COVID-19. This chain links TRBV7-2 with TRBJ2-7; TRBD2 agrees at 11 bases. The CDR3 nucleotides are TGTGCCAGCGGAGCCTCATTAGCGGGGGGGCCCTACGAGCAGTACTTC. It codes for CASGASLAGGPYEQYF.